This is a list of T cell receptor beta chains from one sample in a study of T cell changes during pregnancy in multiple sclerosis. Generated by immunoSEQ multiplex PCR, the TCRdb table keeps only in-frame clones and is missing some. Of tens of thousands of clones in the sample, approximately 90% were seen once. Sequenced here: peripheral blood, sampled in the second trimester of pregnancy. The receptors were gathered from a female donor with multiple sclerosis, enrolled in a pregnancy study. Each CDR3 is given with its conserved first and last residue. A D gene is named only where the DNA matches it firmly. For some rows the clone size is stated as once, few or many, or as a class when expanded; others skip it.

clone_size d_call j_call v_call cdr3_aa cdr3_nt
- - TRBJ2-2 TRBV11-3 CASSLKYGELFF TGTGCCAGCAGCTTAAAATACGGGGAGCTGTTTTTT
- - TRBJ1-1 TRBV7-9 CASSPGRVSNTEAFF TGTGCCAGCAGCCCAGGGAGGGTTTCGAACACTGAAGCTTTCTTT
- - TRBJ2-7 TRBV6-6 CASSPDSSIHEQYF TGTGCCAGCAGTCCGGACAGCTCGATCCACGAGCAGTACTTC
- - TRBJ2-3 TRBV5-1 CASSSFFVGIDTDTQYF TGCGCCAGCAGCTCCTTTTTTGTCGGTATAGACACAGATACGCAGTATTTT
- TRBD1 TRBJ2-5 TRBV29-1 CSAQGGETQYF TGCAGCGCACAGGGGGGAGAGACCCAGTACTTC
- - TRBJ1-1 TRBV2 CASRETNTEAFF TGTGCCAGCAGGGAGACGAACACTGAAGCTTTCTTT
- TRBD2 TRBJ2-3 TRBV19 CASGGSGTSGIDTQYF TGTGCCAGTGGGGGGAGCGGGACTAGCGGGATAGATACGCAGTATTTT
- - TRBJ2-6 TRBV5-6 CASSLGGRAGANVLTF TGTGCCAGCAGCTTGGGGGGCCGAGCGGGGGCCAACGTCCTGACTTTC
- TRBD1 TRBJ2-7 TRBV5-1 CASSLEQGAFYEQYF TGCGCCAGCAGCTTGGAACAGGGGGCGTTCTACGAGCAGTACTTC
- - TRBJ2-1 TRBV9 CASSVEGEGEQFF TGTGCCAGCAGCGTAGAGGGGGAAGGTGAGCAGTTCTTC
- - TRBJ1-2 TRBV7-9 CASSSNQGSYTF TGTGCCAGCAGCTCAAACCAGGGAAGCTACACCTTC
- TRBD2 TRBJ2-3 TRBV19 CASSITAGARDTQYF TGTGCCAGTAGTATCACAGCGGGAGCCCGTGATACGCAGTATTTT
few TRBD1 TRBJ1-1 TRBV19 CASRTVGTGPIEAFF TGTGCCAGTAGGACCGTCGGGACAGGGCCAATTGAAGCTTTCTTT
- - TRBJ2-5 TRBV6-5 CASSHSAGQETQYF TGTGCCAGCAGCCACTCGGCGGGGCAAGAGACCCAGTACTTC
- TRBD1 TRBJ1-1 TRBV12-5 CASGPWTGASEAFF TGTGCTAGTGGCCCTTGGACAGGGGCTTCTGAAGCTTTCTTT
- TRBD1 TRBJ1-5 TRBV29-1 CSVQTGGGQPQHF TGCAGCGTACAAACAGGGGGCGGTCAGCCCCAGCATTTT
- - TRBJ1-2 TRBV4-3 CASSLDSQGLYGYTF TGCGCCAGCAGCCTTGATTCCCAGGGGCTATATGGCTACACCTTC
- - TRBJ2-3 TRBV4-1 CASSQARAPTDTQYF TGCGCCAGCAGCCAAGCCCGAGCCCCCACAGATACGCAGTATTTT
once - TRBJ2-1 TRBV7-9 CASSLFSLRVYNNEQFF TGTGCCAGCAGCTTATTCTCGTTGAGGGTTTACAACAATGAGCAGTTCTTC
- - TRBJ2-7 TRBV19 CASSMGVSYEQYF TGTGCCAGTAGTATGGGCGTTTCCTACGAGCAGTACTTC
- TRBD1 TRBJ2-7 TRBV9 CASSARGDRADEQYF TGTGCCAGCAGCGCGAGGGGGGACAGGGCGGACGAGCAGTACTTC
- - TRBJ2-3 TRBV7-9 CASSPVMDSQDTQYF TGTGCCAGCAGTCCGGTCATGGACAGTCAGGATACGCAGTATTTT